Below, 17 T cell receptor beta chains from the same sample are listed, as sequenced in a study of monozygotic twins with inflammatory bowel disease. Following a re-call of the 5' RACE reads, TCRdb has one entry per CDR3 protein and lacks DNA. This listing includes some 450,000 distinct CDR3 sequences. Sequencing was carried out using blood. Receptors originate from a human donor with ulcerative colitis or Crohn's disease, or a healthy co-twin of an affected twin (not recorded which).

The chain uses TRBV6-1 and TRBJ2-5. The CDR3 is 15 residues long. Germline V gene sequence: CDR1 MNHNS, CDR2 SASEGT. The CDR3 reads CASSEQVAPQETQYF.

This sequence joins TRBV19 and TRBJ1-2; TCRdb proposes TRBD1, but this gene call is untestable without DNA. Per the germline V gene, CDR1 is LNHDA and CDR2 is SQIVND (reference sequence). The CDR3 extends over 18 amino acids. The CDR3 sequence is CASSKPGTVKGANYGYTF. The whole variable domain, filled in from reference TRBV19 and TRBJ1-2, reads DGGITQSPKYLFRKEGQNVTLSCEQNLNHDAMYWYRQDPGQGLRLIYYSQIVNDFQKGDIAEGYSVSREKKESFPLTVTSAQKNPTAFYLCASSKPGTVKGANYGYTFGSGTRLTVV.

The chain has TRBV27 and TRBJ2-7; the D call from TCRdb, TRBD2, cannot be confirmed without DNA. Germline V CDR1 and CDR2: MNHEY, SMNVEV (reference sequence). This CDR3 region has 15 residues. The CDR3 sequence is CASRPASGVVYEQYF.

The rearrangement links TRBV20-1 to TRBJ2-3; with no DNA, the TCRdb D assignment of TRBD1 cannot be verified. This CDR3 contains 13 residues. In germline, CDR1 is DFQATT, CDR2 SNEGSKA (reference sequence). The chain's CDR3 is CSARSPVLDTQYF.

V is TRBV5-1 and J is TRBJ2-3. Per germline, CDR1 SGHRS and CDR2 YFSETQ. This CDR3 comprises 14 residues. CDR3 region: CASSLSGETDTQYF.

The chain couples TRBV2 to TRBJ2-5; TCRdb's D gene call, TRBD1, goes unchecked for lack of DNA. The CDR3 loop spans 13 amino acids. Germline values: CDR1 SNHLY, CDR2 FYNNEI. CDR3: CASSAGTQETQYF.

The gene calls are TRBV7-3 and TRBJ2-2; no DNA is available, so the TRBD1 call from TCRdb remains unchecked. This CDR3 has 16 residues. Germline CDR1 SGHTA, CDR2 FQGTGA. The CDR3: CASSPGQGAHTGELFF.

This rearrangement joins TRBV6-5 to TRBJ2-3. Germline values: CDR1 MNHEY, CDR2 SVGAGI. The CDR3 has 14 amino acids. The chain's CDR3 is CASSFGESTDTQYF.

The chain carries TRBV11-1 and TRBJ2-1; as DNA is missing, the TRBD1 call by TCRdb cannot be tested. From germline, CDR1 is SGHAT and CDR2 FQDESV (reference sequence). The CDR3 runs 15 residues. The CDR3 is CASSRGVAQYNEQFF.

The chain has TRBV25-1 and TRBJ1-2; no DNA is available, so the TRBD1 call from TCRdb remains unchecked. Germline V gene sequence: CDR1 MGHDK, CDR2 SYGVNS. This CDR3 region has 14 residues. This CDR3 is CASSSQGSLGGYTF.

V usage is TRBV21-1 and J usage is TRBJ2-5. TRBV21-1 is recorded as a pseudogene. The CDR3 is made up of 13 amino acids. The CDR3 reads CASSKVLHRTQYF.

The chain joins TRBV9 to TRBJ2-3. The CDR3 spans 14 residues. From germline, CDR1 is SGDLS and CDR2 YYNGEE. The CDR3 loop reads CASSVEGSTDTQYF.

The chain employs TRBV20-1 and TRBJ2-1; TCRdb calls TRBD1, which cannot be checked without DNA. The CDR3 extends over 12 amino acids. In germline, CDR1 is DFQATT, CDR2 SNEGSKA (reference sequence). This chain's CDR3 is CSARDNWNEQFF.

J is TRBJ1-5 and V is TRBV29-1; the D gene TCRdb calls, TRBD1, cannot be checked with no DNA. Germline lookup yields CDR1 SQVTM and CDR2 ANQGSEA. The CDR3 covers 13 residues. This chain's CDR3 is CSVGADANQPQHF.

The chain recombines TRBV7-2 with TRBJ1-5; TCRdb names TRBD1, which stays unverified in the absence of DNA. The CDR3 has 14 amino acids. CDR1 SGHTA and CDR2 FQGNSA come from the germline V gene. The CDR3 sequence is CASSLIGGSQPQHF.

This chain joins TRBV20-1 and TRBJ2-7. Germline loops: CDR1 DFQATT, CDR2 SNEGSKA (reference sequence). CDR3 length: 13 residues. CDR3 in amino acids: CSALPRTTYEQYF.

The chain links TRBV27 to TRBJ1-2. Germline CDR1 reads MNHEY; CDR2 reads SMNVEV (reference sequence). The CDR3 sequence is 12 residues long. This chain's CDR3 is CASSPYPAFYTF.